This T cell receptor beta chain was sequenced in a study of blood T cell repertoires in COVID-19. Overall study context: Samples taken during acute and convalescent COVID-19 were collected in the United States, Italy and Spain. T cells, B-cell-depleted T cells, or PBMCs supplied cDNA or gDNA.

Germline CDR1 SNHLY, CDR2 FYNNEI. This CDR3 has 15 amino acids. V lost 7 bases and J lost 1; bases outside the gene matches: 5. Original methodology: Reference gene primer amplification gave estimated nucleated cell counts. Repertoires were generated with immunoSEQ multiplex PCR, while TCRdb's copy carries only in-frame clones and drops some. V, J and clone size are those of that table, while D and trimming were read from the DNA. The table includes approximately 71,000 clones, more than 75% detected once. The sequence derives from a woman of 80 years or more with acute or convalescent COVID-19. The genes are TRBV2 and TRBJ2-2, with 8 bases that match TRBD2. Sequencing used peripheral blood. CDR3 protein: CASNAGTRNTGELFF. CDR3 nucleotide sequence: TGTGCCAGCAACGCCGGGACTAGGAACACCGGGGAGCTGTTTTTT.